The rows below give T cell receptor beta chains drawn from one sample of a study of blood T cell repertoires in COVID-19. Assay: immunoSEQ multiplex PCR; the TCRdb copy retains only in-frame clones and omits some. The table lists 80,000 or so clones, more than 80% of them singletons. Sequencing was carried out using peripheral blood. Source of these receptors: a woman of 80 years or more with acute or convalescent COVID-19. Each CDR3 is given with its conserved first and last residue. D genes are given only for firm matches. The size field is filled for only some rows; it gives once, few, many or a size class.

cdr3_aa | cdr3_nt | j_call | clone_size | v_call | d_call
CASSFSYRGSGETQYF | TGTGCCAGCAGTTTTTCGTACAGGGGTTCAGGGGAGACCCAGTACTTC | TRBJ2-5 | . | TRBV27 | TRBD1
CASKRQGSNTGELFF | TGTGCCAGCAAAAGACAGGGGTCGAACACCGGGGAGCTGTTTTTT | TRBJ2-2 | . | TRBV6-6 | TRBD1
CASSPTGTGSYEQYF | TGTGCCAGCAGTCCAACCGGGACAGGGTCGTACGAGCAGTACTTC | TRBJ2-7 | . | TRBV11-3 | TRBD1
CASREDVAGASYSTEAFF | TGTGCCAGTAGAGAGGACGTAGCAGGGGCCTCTTATAGCACTGAAGCTTTCTTT | TRBJ1-1 | . | TRBV19 | .
CASSTLGAANYGYTF | TGTGCCAGCAGTACCTTAGGGGCTGCTAACTATGGCTACACCTTC | TRBJ1-2 | few | TRBV2 | .
CASSQDSSNLNSPLHF | TGCGCCAGCAGCCAAGATTCGTCTAACCTCAATTCACCCCTCCACTTT | TRBJ1-6 | . | TRBV4-1 | .
CASSPSGRNQGTGYTF | TGTGCCAGCTCACCATCGGGGCGTAACCAGGGGACCGGCTACACCTTC | TRBJ1-2 | . | TRBV18 | .
CASSPRQTSANTGELFF | TGTGCCAGCAGCCCCAGACAGACAAGTGCGAACACCGGGGAGCTGTTTTTT | TRBJ2-2 | . | TRBV27 | .
CASSETGGSAQHF | TGCGCCAGCAGTGAGACAGGGGGATCAGCCCAGCATTTT | TRBJ1-5 | . | TRBV10-2 | TRBD1
CASSPGREFSPLHF | TGTGCCAGCAGCCCTGGGCGGGAGTTTTCACCCCTCCACTTT | TRBJ1-6 | once | TRBV19 | .
CASSLDRDRNYGYTF | TGTGCCAGCAGTTTAGACCGGGACAGAAACTATGGCTACACCTTC | TRBJ1-2 | . | TRBV27 | TRBD1
CASSLKSYGYTF | TGTGCCAGCAGCCTGAAGAGCTATGGCTACACCTTC | TRBJ1-2 | . | TRBV28 | .
CASSNSMSSYNEQFF | TGTGCCAGCAGCAATTCCATGAGCTCCTACAATGAGCAGTTCTTC | TRBJ2-1 | once | TRBV21-1 | .
CAIWSSGQPQHF | TGTGCCATCTGGTCTTCAGGGCAGCCCCAGCATTTT | TRBJ1-5 | . | TRBV28 | .
CASSYTSGQDQLKNIQYF | TGTGCCAGCAGTTACACTTCGGGACAGGACCAACTAAAAAACATTCAGTACTTC | TRBJ2-4 | . | TRBV13 | TRBD1
CASSLGTSGGMAQYF | TGCGCCAGCAGCCTCGGGACTAGCGGGGGAATGGCCCAGTACTTC | TRBJ2-5 | . | TRBV10-2 | TRBD2
CASSITQGAYGYTF | TGTGCCAGCAGTATAACACAGGGGGCGTATGGCTACACCTTC | TRBJ1-2 | . | TRBV28 | TRBD1
CASSFRTATNYGYTF | TGTGCCAGCAGCTTCCGGACAGCAACTAACTATGGCTACACCTTC | TRBJ1-2 | . | TRBV11-2 | .
CASRANQATNEKLFF | TGTGCCAGCAGGGCCAACCAGGCAACTAATGAAAAACTGTTTTTT | TRBJ1-4 | . | TRBV2 | .
CASSRTRLDEQFF | TGTGCCAGCAGTCGGACTAGGTTGGATGAGCAGTTCTTC | TRBJ2-1 | . | TRBV6-5 | TRBD2
CATSDMVAGGVDTQYF | TGTGCCACCAGTGATATGGTAGCGGGGGGTGTGGATACGCAGTATTTT | TRBJ2-3 | . | TRBV24-1 | TRBD2
CASSLSPDTQYF | TGTGCCAGCAGCTTGTCTCCGGATACGCAGTATTTT | TRBJ2-3 | . | TRBV11-3 | .
CATSRGLEGREAFF | TGTGCCACCAGCAGAGGGCTTGAGGGCAGGGAAGCTTTCTTT | TRBJ1-1 | once | TRBV15 | .
CSAILSVGYTF | TGCAGTGCTATCTTGTCGGTGGGCTACACCTTC | TRBJ1-2 | . | TRBV20-1 | .
CATSGQNTDTQYF | TGTGCCACCAGTGGACAGAACACAGATACGCAGTATTTT | TRBJ2-3 | . | TRBV24-1 | .
CATLPRVGRTMNTEAFF | TGTGCCACCCTCCCCCGGGTAGGACGGACAATGAACACTGAAGCTTTCTTT | TRBJ1-1 | . | TRBV19 | .
CASTTDRAGSPLHF | TGTGCCAGCACCACCGACAGGGCTGGTTCACCCCTCCACTTT | TRBJ1-6 | . | TRBV6-6 | TRBD1
CASRPGQPLPNQPQHF | TGTGCCAGCAGACCCGGACAGCCCTTGCCAAATCAGCCCCAGCATTTT | TRBJ1-5 | once | TRBV6-6 | .
CASSFNRAPSVLTF | TGTGCCAGCAGCTTTAACAGGGCCCCAAGCGTCCTGACTTTC | TRBJ2-6 | few | TRBV7-8 | .
CASSRDSGTDTQYF | TGTGCCAGCAGCCGGGACAGTGGGACAGATACGCAGTATTTT | TRBJ2-3 | . | TRBV7-3 | TRBD1
CASSGGTSGGAGETQYF | TGTGCCAGCAGCGGAGGGACTAGCGGGGGGGCTGGGGAGACCCAGTACTTC | TRBJ2-5 | . | TRBV7-6 | TRBD2
CASSLGGNSPATNEKLFF | TGTGCCAGCAGCTTAGGCGGGAACAGTCCTGCAACTAATGAAAAACTGTTTTTT | TRBJ1-4 | once | TRBV7-2 | .
CASSQSPMGRRYF | TGTGCCAGCAGCCAAAGCCCGATGGGGCGAAGGTACTTC | TRBJ2-5 | . | TRBV3-1/TRBV3-2 | .
CASSGELTAMNTEAFF | TGTGCCAGCAGCGGAGAGCTGACGGCGATGAACACTGAAGCTTTCTTT | TRBJ1-1 | . | TRBV5-6 | .
CASSMGSRVQETQYF | TGTGCCAGTAGTATGGGGTCCAGGGTCCAAGAGACCCAGTACTTC | TRBJ2-5 | few | TRBV19 | .
CASSLNSGGSYNEQFF | TGTGCCAGCAGCTTAAATTCGGGGGGCTCCTACAATGAGCAGTTCTTC | TRBJ2-1 | . | TRBV7-3 | TRBD2
CASSPRTGVYEQYF | TGTGCCAGCTCACCTAGGACAGGGGTCTACGAGCAGTACTTC | TRBJ2-7 | . | TRBV18 | TRBD1
CSAQKGDTQYF | TGCAGTGCCCAAAAGGGGGATACGCAGTATTTT | TRBJ2-3 | few | TRBV20-1 | .
CASLNGGQSYGYTF | TGTGCCAGCTTAAATGGGGGACAGAGCTATGGCTACACCTTC | TRBJ1-2 | . | TRBV28 | TRBD1
CASSQDRTSGLFRTDTQYF | TGTGCCAGCAGCCAAGATCGGACTAGCGGACTATTCCGCACAGATACGCAGTATTTT | TRBJ2-3 | . | TRBV3-1/TRBV3-2 | TRBD2
CASSIRQAQETQYF | TGTGCCAGCAGCATCCGACAGGCACAAGAGACCCAGTACTTC | TRBJ2-5 | . | TRBV3-1/TRBV3-2 | .
CASSPLRGVQETQYF | TGTGCCAGCAGCCCCTTGCGCGGTGTACAAGAGACCCAGTACTTC | TRBJ2-5 | once | TRBV7-2 | .
CASSQVYQGIETEAFF | TGTGCCAGCAGCCAAGTATATCAGGGGATCGAAACTGAAGCTTTCTTT | TRBJ1-1 | . | TRBV3-1/TRBV3-2 | .
CSVGPGQSPKNTEAFF | TGCAGCGTTGGGCCCGGACAGTCTCCAAAGAACACTGAAGCTTTCTTT | TRBJ1-1 | . | TRBV29-1 | .
CATSENHEGGGTDTQYF | TGTGCCACCAGTGAGAATCATGAGGGCGGGGGCACAGATACGCAGTATTTT | TRBJ2-3 | . | TRBV24-1 | .
CASSQDISQAFF | TGCGCCAGCAGCCAAGACATTTCCCAAGCTTTCTTT | TRBJ1-1 | . | TRBV4-1 | .
CASSFWGQGTGANVLTF | TGTGCCAGCAGCTTTTGGGGACAGGGGACCGGGGCCAACGTCCTGACTTTC | TRBJ2-6 | . | TRBV28 | TRBD1
CASRTGTGDGYTF | TGTGCCAGTCGTACCGGGACAGGGGATGGCTACACCTTC | TRBJ1-2 | . | TRBV19 | TRBD1
CASSETGVPNYGYTF | TGTGCCAGCAGTGAGACAGGGGTTCCGAACTATGGCTACACCTTC | TRBJ1-2 | few | TRBV6-1 | TRBD1
CASSYSTGATGELFF | TGTGCCAGCAGTTACTCGACAGGCGCCACCGGGGAGCTGTTTTTT | TRBJ2-2 | once | TRBV6-5 | .
CATRRGDEAFF | TGTGCCACCAGGCGCGGCGATGAAGCTTTCTTT | TRBJ1-1 | . | TRBV24-1 | .
CASILGQDYGYTF | TGTGCCAGCATCCTCGGACAGGACTATGGCTACACCTTC | TRBJ1-2 | . | TRBV6-5 | TRBD1
CASSPSPGNTEAFF | TGTGCCAGTAGTCCAAGTCCAGGAAACACTGAAGCTTTCTTT | TRBJ1-1 | once | TRBV19 | .
CASSTQETAVIKQYF | TGTGCCAGCAGCACACAAGAAACAGCCGTAATCAAGCAGTACTTC | TRBJ2-7 | . | TRBV7-9 | .
CSVSPPLSSYNEQFF | TGCAGCGTGTCCCCACCCCTGAGCTCCTACAATGAGCAGTTCTTC | TRBJ2-1 | few | TRBV29-1 | .
CASSLRRTGYNEQFF | TGTGCCAGCAGCTTACGACGGACAGGGTACAATGAGCAGTTCTTC | TRBJ2-1 | . | TRBV7-3 | TRBD1
CASSLLGSGGAKETQYF | TGTGCCAGCAGCCTCCTGGGCAGCGGGGGGGCTAAGGAGACCCAGTACTTC | TRBJ2-5 | . | TRBV3-1/TRBV3-2 | TRBD2
CATSDPNPRRSGEQFF | TGTGCCACCAGTGATCCCAACCCGCGACGGAGCGGTGAGCAGTTCTTC | TRBJ2-1 | . | TRBV24-1 | .
CASSPRSTSNYGYTF | TGTGCCAGCAGCCCCCGGTCCACTTCAAACTATGGCTACACCTTC | TRBJ1-2 | . | TRBV9 | .